This T cell receptor (beta chain) was retrieved from a study of cytomegalovirus exposure and HLA in healthy donors. The sample holds a few counts of this clone. Germline V gene data show CDR1 as LGHNT and CDR2 as FRNRAP. V was clipped by 5 bases and J by 3 bases; unmatched bases: 11. The CDR3 contains 16 residues. With 60 Vbeta and 13 Jbeta primers, the PCR was carried out. Assay: immunoSEQ multiplex PCR; the TCRdb copy retains only in-frame clones and omits some. This table has about 140,000 clones, about 80% appearing once. The origin of this receptor is a woman aged 35 to 49 in good health and CMV-seronegative. Sequencing was done on a sample of PBMCs. The chain links TRBV12-5 to TRBJ2-3, with TRBD2 matching over 7 bases. This CDR3 is CASGTGTTYFTDTQYF. The CDR3, as DNA: TGTGCTAGTGGTACCGGGACTACATACTTTACAGATACGCAGTATTTT.